The subject of this entry is one T cell receptor (beta chain). Antigen: not known. This record belongs to a study of cytomegalovirus exposure and HLA in healthy donors. Whole-study findings and limits: Looking again later, the authors saw that most CMV-associated TCR beta chains seemed HLA-restricted. With DRB1 most and HLA-C fewest, TCR association rates differed between HLA loci in a later analysis. As immune exposure information, only CMV serostatus was available.

PCR primers comprised 60 Vbeta and 13 Jbeta primers. TCRdb's copy holds only in-frame clones and misses some; the assay was immunoSEQ multiplex PCR. Here the sample spans 100,000 to 150,000 clones, roughly four fifths being singletons. The V gene's germline CDR1 is GTSNPN and CDR2 SVGIG (reference sequence). The CDR3 has 13 amino acids. Trimming stripped 8 bases from V and 1 base from J, with 11 bases between. This rearrangement joins TRBV30 to TRBJ2-2; D perhaps matches TRBD1 (7 bases). The TCR originated in a boy aged 2-15 years in good health and CMV-seronegative. The sample was PBMCs. CDR3: CARGTVNTGELFF. In DNA, the CDR3 is TGTGCCCGCGGGACAGTGAACACCGGGGAGCTGTTTTTT.